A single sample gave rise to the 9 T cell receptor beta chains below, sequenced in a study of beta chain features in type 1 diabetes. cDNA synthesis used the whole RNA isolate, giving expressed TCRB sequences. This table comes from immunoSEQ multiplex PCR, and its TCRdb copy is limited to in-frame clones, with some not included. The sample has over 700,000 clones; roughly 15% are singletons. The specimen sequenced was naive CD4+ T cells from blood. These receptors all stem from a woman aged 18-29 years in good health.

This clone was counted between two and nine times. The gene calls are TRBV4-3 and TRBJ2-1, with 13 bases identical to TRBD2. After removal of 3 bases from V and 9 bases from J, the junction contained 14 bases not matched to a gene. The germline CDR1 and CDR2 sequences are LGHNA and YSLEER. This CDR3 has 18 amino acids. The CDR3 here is CASSHRLAGGTGYGEQFF. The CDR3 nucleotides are TGCGCCAGCAGCCACAGACTAGCGGGAGGTACCGGATATGGTGAGCAGTTCTTC.

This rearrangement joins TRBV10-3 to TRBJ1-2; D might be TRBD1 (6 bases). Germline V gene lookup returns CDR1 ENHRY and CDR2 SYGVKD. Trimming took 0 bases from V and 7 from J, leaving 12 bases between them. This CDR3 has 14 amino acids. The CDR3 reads CAISESAGGGGYTF. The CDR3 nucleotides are TGTGCCATCAGTGAGTCGGCGGGGGGCGGTGGCTACACCTTC.

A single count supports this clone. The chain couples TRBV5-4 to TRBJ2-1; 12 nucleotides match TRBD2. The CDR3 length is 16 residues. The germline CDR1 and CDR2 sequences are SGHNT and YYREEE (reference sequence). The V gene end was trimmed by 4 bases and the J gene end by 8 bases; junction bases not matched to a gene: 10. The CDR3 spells CASSERLAGAGDEQFF. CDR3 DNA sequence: TGTGCCAGCAGCGAGCGACTAGCGGGAGCGGGGGATGAGCAGTTCTTC. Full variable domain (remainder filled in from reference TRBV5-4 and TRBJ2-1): ETGVTQSPTHLIKTRGQQVTLRCSSQSGHNTVSWYQQALGQGPQFIFQYYREEENGRGNFPPRFSGLQFPNYSSELNVNALELDDSALYLCASSERLAGAGDEQFFGPGTRLTVL.

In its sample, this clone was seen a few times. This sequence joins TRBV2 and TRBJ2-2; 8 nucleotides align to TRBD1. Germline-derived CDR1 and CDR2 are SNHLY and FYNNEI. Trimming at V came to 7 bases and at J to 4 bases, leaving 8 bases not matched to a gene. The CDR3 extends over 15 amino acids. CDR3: CASKKDRAFTGELFF. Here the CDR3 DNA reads TGTGCCAGCAAGAAGGACAGGGCTTTCACCGGGGAGCTGTTTTTT.

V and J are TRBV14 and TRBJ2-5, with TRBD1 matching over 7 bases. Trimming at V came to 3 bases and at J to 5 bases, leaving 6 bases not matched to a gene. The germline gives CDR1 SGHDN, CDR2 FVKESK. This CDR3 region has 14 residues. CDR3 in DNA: TGTGCCAGCAGCCACCACAGGGGCAGGGAGACCCAGTACTTC. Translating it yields CASSHHRGRETQYF.

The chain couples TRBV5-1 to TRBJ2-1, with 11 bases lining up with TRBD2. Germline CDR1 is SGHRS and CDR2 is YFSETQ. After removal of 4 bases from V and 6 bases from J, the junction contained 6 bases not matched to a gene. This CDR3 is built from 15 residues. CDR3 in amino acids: CASSPLAGEGNEQFF. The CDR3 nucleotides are TGCGCCAGCAGCCCACTAGCGGGAGAGGGCAATGAGCAGTTCTTC.

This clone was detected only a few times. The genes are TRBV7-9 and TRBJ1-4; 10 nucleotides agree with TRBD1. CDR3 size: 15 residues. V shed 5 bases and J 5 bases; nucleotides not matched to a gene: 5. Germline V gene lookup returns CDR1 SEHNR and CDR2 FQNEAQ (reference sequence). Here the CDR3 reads CASSRGDRGNEKLFF. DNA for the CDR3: TGTGCCAGCAGCCGGGGGGACAGGGGAAATGAAAAACTGTTTTTT.

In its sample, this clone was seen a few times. CDR3 nucleotide sequence: TGTGCCAGCAGTTTTGGCGGGCCTAGCAATCAGCCCCAGCATTTT. Its translation is CASSFGGPSNQPQHF. The chain couples TRBV28 to TRBJ1-5; D unresolved. CDR1 and CDR2 from the germline V gene are MDHEN and SYDVKM. V lost 3 bases to trimming and J lost 0 bases, with 9 bases between them. The CDR3 has 15 residues.

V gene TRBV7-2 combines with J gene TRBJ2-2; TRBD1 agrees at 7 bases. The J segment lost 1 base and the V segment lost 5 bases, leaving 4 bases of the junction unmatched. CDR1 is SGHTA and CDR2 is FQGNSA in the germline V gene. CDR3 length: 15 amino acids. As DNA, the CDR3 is TGTGCCAGCAGCCCCCGGGACAGGAACACCGGGGAGCTGTTTTTT. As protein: CASSPRDRNTGELFF.